The rows below give T cell receptor beta chains drawn from one sample of a study of shared clonotypes between healthy human individuals. Assay used: immunoSEQ multiplex PCR; TCRdb lists only in-frame clones, some missing. The sample consists of a few million clones, more than 90% of them appearing once. Sequencing was performed on naive CD4+ T cells sorted from blood. The receptors come from a man aged 18 to 29 in good health. Each CDR3 is given without its conserved first and last residue.

j_call cdr3_length v_call cdr3_aa
TRBJ1-1 13 TRBV19 ASIVTGRGVTEAF
TRBJ2-3 12 TRBV6-6 ASTRGNGADTQY
TRBJ1-5 13 TRBV6-5 ASSSQGGGNQPQH
TRBJ1-2 13 TRBV7-9 ASSLGRTAHYGYT
TRBJ2-1 14 TRBV5-1 ASSLARQSSYNEQF
TRBJ2-3 12 TRBV6-1 ASSEHGAADTQY
TRBJ2-6 13 TRBV6-5 ASSRQGTGANVLT
TRBJ2-5 12 TRBV7-9 ASSRGDSQETQY
TRBJ2-7 12 TRBV12-5 ASVPSGSGNEQY
TRBJ2-2 12 TRBV5-6 ASSHKNRELWLF
TRBJ1-6 14 TRBV5-1 ASSLGRDRVMSPLH
TRBJ2-3 11 TRBV7-2 ASSRGTVDTQY
TRBJ1-2 11 TRBV4-1 ASSREVNYGYT
TRBJ2-5 12 TRBV11-2 ASSPGQREETQY
TRBJ1-1 12 TRBV5-1 ASSLDRAGTEAF
TRBJ1-5 13 TRBV28 ASSLLGDRNQPQH
TRBJ2-7 11 TRBV6-5 ASSRAPPQEQY
TRBJ1-4 11 TRBV28 ASSSPWYEKLF
TRBJ1-2 11 TRBV19 ASSSGGTYGYT
TRBJ2-7 10 TRBV6-1 ASSERPYEQY
TRBJ2-1 14 TRBV10-3 AISVDGTGFGGEQF
TRBJ1-6 13 TRBV19 ASSLGQGNNSPLH
TRBJ2-7 13 TRBV6-1 ASTGTRDRVYEQY
TRBJ1-2 11 TRBV6-5 ASSYDRVTGYT
TRBJ2-7 12 TRBV6-1 ASSRGGLPYEQY
TRBJ1-1 14 TRBV29-1 SVEAIGWAGGVEAF
TRBJ1-1 12 TRBV19 ASSRNRENTEAF
TRBJ1-3 13 TRBV6-1 ASSERAGDGNTIY
TRBJ2-5 12 TRBV7-9 ASSLQGLGETQY
TRBJ2-3 12 TRBV6-5 ASSRGLSTDTQY
TRBJ2-1 13 TRBV11-3 ASSLGLAQGDEQF
TRBJ1-4 16 TRBV2 ASSPRLGQGAGNEKLF
TRBJ2-3 13 TRBV9 ASSATSGSTDTQY
TRBJ2-3 14 TRBV4-1 ASSLAGTAVFDTQY
TRBJ2-5 12 TRBV12-5 ASGLEVGTETQY